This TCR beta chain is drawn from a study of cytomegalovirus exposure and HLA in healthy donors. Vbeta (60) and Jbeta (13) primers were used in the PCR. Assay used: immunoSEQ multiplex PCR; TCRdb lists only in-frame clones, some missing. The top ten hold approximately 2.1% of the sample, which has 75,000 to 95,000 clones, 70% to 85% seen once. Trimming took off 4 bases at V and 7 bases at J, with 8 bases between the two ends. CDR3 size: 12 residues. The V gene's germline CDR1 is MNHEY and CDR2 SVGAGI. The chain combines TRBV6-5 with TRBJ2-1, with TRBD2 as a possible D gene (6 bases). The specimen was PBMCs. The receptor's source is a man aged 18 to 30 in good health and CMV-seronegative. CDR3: CASSSRGNEQFF. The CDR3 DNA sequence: TGTGCCAGCAGTTCCCGGGGGAATGAGCAGTTCTTC.